Sequencing of this T cell receptor (beta chain) was carried out in a study of control samples from healthy donors and cancer patients. Data came from immunoSEQ multiplex PCR; TCRdb stores just in-frame clones and leaves some out. The sample has 85,000 to 100,000 clones, about 92% seen once; the top ten hold 8%. V was clipped by 4 bases and J by 6 bases, with 7 bases between them. This CDR3 is 11 amino acids long. Germline V lookup: CDR1 SGHRS, CDR2 YFSETQ. The sample taken for sequencing was blood. This clonotype was sampled from a man aged 18 to 30 in good health. V and J are TRBV5-1 and TRBJ2-5; D is ambiguous. CDR3 protein: CASSGGKTQYF. For the CDR3, the DNA is TGCGCCAGCAGCGGCGGTAAGACCCAGTACTTC.